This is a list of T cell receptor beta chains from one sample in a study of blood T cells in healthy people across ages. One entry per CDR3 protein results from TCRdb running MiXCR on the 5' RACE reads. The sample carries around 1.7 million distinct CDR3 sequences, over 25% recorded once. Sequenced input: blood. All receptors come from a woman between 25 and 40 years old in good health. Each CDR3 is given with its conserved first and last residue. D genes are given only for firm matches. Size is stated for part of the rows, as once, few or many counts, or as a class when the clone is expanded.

DNA: TGCAGTGCCACTACTAGCGCCAGCTCCTACAATGAGCAGTACTTC
CDR3: CSATTSASSYNEQYF
J: TRBJ2-7
size: few
V: TRBV20-1
D: TRBD2

DNA: TGTGCCAGCAGGGAGCAGGGAGGTTTGAGCAATCAGCCCCAGCATTTT
CDR3: CASREQGGLSNQPQHF
J: TRBJ1-5
size: .
V: TRBV2
D: .

DNA: TGCAGCGTAACAACAGGGTTCGACACTGAAGCTTTCTTT
CDR3: CSVTTGFDTEAFF
J: TRBJ1-1
size: .
V: TRBV20-1
D: .

DNA: TGTGCCAGCAGTGAAGTCGGGCTAGCGGGTTCATTGACCCAGTACTTC
CDR3: CASSEVGLAGSLTQYF
J: TRBJ2-5
size: .
V: TRBV6-1
D: TRBD2

DNA: TGTGCCAGCAGCGGAGGACGGGGAGCGTACGAGCAGTACTTC
CDR3: CASSGGRGAYEQYF
J: TRBJ2-7
size: many
V: TRBV7-9
D: .

DNA: TGTGCCAGCAGCGTCACAGGCCTCGGTCAGCCCCAGCATTTT
CDR3: CASSVTGLGQPQHF
J: TRBJ1-5
size: few
V: TRBV9
D: .

DNA: TGCGCCAGCAGCCAATTTGGGACTGGGGCCAACGTCCTGACTTTC
CDR3: CASSQFGTGANVLTF
J: TRBJ2-6
size: many
V: TRBV4-1
D: .

DNA: TGTGCCAGCAGCTCACCCCCTAGCTACAATGAGCAGTACTTC
CDR3: CASSSPPSYNEQYF
J: TRBJ2-7
size: few
V: TRBV7-2
D: .

DNA: TGCGCCAGCAGCTTCAAGCGGGGCTCCTACGAGCAGTACTTC
CDR3: CASSFKRGSYEQYF
J: TRBJ2-7
size: many
V: TRBV5-1
D: TRBD2

DNA: TGTGCCAGCAGGGTCAATTCCTACAATGAGCAGTTCTTC
CDR3: CASRVNSYNEQFF
J: TRBJ2-1
size: few
V: TRBV6-2/TRBV6-3
D: .

DNA: TGCGCCAGCAGCTCGGCCTGGGGGGGGACTAATTCACCCCTCCACTTT
CDR3: CASSSAWGGTNSPLHF
J: TRBJ1-6
size: few
V: TRBV5-1
D: .

DNA: TGTGCCAGCAGTCGGTTGACAAGGAGCTATGGCTACACCTTC
CDR3: CASSRLTRSYGYTF
J: TRBJ1-2
size: .
V: TRBV7-2
D: .

DNA: TGCGCCAGCAGCCAAGAACAGGCGCTAGCGGGGATCAATGAGCAGTTCTTC
CDR3: CASSQEQALAGINEQFF
J: TRBJ2-1
size: .
V: TRBV4-3
D: TRBD2

DNA: TGTGCCAGCAAGGCTGGACCGGGAGCCGGGGAGCTGTTTTTT
CDR3: CASKAGPGAGELFF
J: TRBJ2-2
size: few
V: TRBV6-1
D: .

DNA: TGTGCCTGCAGTTACATTGGGGGCCAAGAGACCCAGTACTTC
CDR3: CACSYIGGQETQYF
J: TRBJ2-5
size: .
V: TRBV6-2/TRBV6-3
D: .

DNA: TGTGCCAGCAGTTTCCTTACCTGGTGGGAGCAGTACTTC
CDR3: CASSFLTWWEQYF
J: TRBJ2-7
size: .
V: TRBV28
D: .

DNA: TGCGCCAGCAGCCCTCAAGGTATTAACACAGATACGCAGTATTTT
CDR3: CASSPQGINTDTQYF
J: TRBJ2-3
size: few
V: TRBV5-1
D: .

DNA: TGCAGTGCTAGAGATCCCCTAGCGGGGGACCAAGAGACCCAGTACTTC
CDR3: CSARDPLAGDQETQYF
J: TRBJ2-5
size: many
V: TRBV20-1
D: TRBD2

DNA: TGTGCCAGCAGGAGACTAGCGGGGACTAAGAATGAGCAGTACTTC
CDR3: CASRRLAGTKNEQYF
J: TRBJ2-7
size: .
V: TRBV2
D: TRBD2

DNA: TGTGCCAGCAGTTTAGGCCTTAGCACTGAGCAGTTCTTC
CDR3: CASSLGLSTEQFF
J: TRBJ2-1
size: few
V: TRBV27
D: .

DNA: TGTGCCAGCAGTTTTGGACAGGGGGCCGGGGAGCTGTTTTTT
CDR3: CASSFGQGAGELFF
J: TRBJ2-2
size: .
V: TRBV28
D: TRBD1

DNA: TGTGCCAGCAGCTTAGTTCACAGCAATGAGCAGTTCTTC
CDR3: CASSLVHSNEQFF
J: TRBJ2-1
size: few
V: TRBV11-3
D: .

DNA: TGCAGTGCTAGAATCACAGGGAGCTCTGGGGCCAACGTCCTGACTTTC
CDR3: CSARITGSSGANVLTF
J: TRBJ2-6
size: many
V: TRBV20-1
D: .

DNA: TGTGCCAGTAGCCGGGACAGTGGGAATGAGCAGTTCTTC
CDR3: CASSRDSGNEQFF
J: TRBJ2-1
size: few
V: TRBV19
D: TRBD1

DNA: TGTGCCAGCAGTCGAATCGGACAGGGGAGCTACGAGCAGTACTTC
CDR3: CASSRIGQGSYEQYF
J: TRBJ2-7
size: .
V: TRBV27
D: TRBD1

DNA: TGCAGCGTTGCCGTCCTAGGACAGGGGCTGTCTGAAGCTTTCTTT
CDR3: CSVAVLGQGLSEAFF
J: TRBJ1-1
size: .
V: TRBV29-1
D: TRBD1

DNA: TGCGCCAGCAGCGGTCAGCGGGGGGGCCCCTACAATGAGCAGTTCTTC
CDR3: CASSGQRGGPYNEQFF
J: TRBJ2-1
size: .
V: TRBV4-1
D: TRBD2

DNA: TGCAGTGCTGCAAGCAGCCTTAACTATGGCTACACCTTC
CDR3: CSAASSLNYGYTF
J: TRBJ1-2
size: .
V: TRBV20-1
D: .

DNA: TGTGCCAGCTCACCACCGGGACAGGGGGAGTACGAGCAGTACTTC
CDR3: CASSPPGQGEYEQYF
J: TRBJ2-7
size: .
V: TRBV18
D: TRBD1

DNA: TGTGCCAGCAGTTACGACAGGGATACCGGCTACACCTTC
CDR3: CASSYDRDTGYTF
J: TRBJ1-2
size: few
V: TRBV6-2/TRBV6-3
D: TRBD1

DNA: TGTGCCAGCAGCTTAGATCGAGGGGGAGGATCACCCCTCCACTTT
CDR3: CASSLDRGGGSPLHF
J: TRBJ1-6
size: .
V: TRBV11-2
D: .